Each of the 20 T cell receptor beta chains below was sequenced from the same sample in a study of T-cell memory formation after mild COVID-19 (dated by TCRdb to the early 2020s). The library was made by 5' RACE. The sequencing machine was an Illumina NovaSeq 6000. The public reads were run again by TCRdb, first through fastp at Q25 and then through MiXCR, and only productive beta chains were kept. Rows with a matching CDR3 protein are joined into one entry that keeps the most common DNA and genes. This sample gives about 190,000 distinct CDR3 sequences in total; about a sixth of them show up just once. Clones ranked in the top ten supply roughly 2.3% of the sample. The sequenced material came from PBMCs or a T cell subset sorted from them (not recorded which). All receptors derive from an adult woman who had mild COVID-19 (a few samples of this study predate the infection). The sample titles of this study are shuffled in the database, so cell type and time point are left out; the donor was told from shared clones.

The chain uses TRBV27 and TRBJ1-5; D not resolved. The CDR3 contains 13 residues. The germline gives CDR1 MNHEY, CDR2 SMNVEV (reference sequence). Trimming pared 4 bases from V and 6 bases from J, leaving 10 bases between. In DNA form, the CDR3 reads TGTGCCAGCAGTTCCTTAGTGGCTCAGCCCCAGCATTTT. Translation gives CASSSLVAQPQHF.

The chain has TRBV30 and TRBJ1-2; 7 bases are shared with TRBD1. V lost 2 bases to trimming and J lost 4 bases; unmatched junction nucleotides: 4. CDR3 size: 13 residues. Germline V lookup: CDR1 GTSNPN, CDR2 SVGIG (reference sequence). As DNA, the CDR3 is TGTGCCTGGAGTAAGGGGGCTGGCTATGGCTACACCTTC. Its translation: CAWSKGAGYGYTF.

On this clonotype: Possible read error: a much larger clone is one base away. This chain links TRBV29-1 with TRBJ2-3, with a possible D match to TRBD1 (5 bases). There are 18 residues in the CDR3. The V gene's germline CDR1 is SQVTM and CDR2 ANQGSEA. Deletions cut 0 bases from V and 5 bases from J, with 24 bases between. CDR3 DNA: TGCAGCGTTGAAGAGGTTACATGGGGCGGTATGAGGAGAGATACGCAGTATTTT. This gives the protein CSVEEVTWGGMRRDTQYF.

This clonotype was seen a few times. This chain uses TRBV12-3 or TRBV12-4 with TRBJ1-1, with D perhaps matching TRBD1 (5 bases). This CDR3 has 15 residues. Trimming removed 3 bases from V and 4 bases from J, with 15 bases in between. The CDR3 DNA sequence: TGTGCCAGCAGTTTTTCCCCAGGTGGGGGCACTGAAGCTTTCTTT. Protein sequence: CASSFSPGGGTEAFF.

This clonotype was counted only a few times. The genes are TRBV25-1 and TRBJ2-6; tentative D call: TRBD1 (6 bases). The germline V and J ends were trimmed by 1 base and 4 bases, with 11 bases remaining between them. The CDR3 consists of 16 residues. CDR1 is MGHDK, CDR2 SYGVNS, per germline. The CDR3 DNA reads TGTGCCAGCAGTGAATCTGAGGGGACAGGGGCCAACGTCCTGACTTTC. Its protein product is CASSESEGTGANVLTF.

CDR3 in amino acids: CSARAGGGTDTQYF. As DNA, the CDR3 is TGCAGTGCTAGGGCGGGAGGGGGCACAGATACGCAGTATTTT. The chain employs TRBV20-1 and TRBJ2-3; TRBD2 agrees at 9 bases. J lost 1 base, V lost 3 bases, and 2 bases had no gene match. The CDR3 consists of 14 residues. Germline V gives CDR1 DFQATT, CDR2 SNEGSKA (reference sequence).

The chain uses TRBV12-3 or TRBV12-4 and TRBJ2-1; TRBD2 aligns across 16 bases. The CDR3 length is 18 residues. Germline trimming cut 5 bases from V and 4 bases from J; bases unmatched to any gene: 8. CDR3 sequence: CASSRPGLAGGPYNEQFF. CDR3 in DNA: TGTGCCAGCAGTCGACCGGGACTAGCGGGAGGGCCATACAATGAGCAGTTCTTC.

The table lists this clonotype with many counts. V gene TRBV28 combines with J gene TRBJ1-1; TRBD1 matches at 7 bases. J was trimmed by 1 base and V by 1 base; bases with no gene match: 3. Looked up from germline, CDR1 is MDHEN and CDR2 is SYDVKM. The CDR3 is 15 amino acids. Here the CDR3 DNA reads TGTGCCAGCAGTTTATCCCGACAGGGGAACACTGAAGCTTTCTTT. Translated, it gives CASSLSRQGNTEAFF.

V and J are TRBV12-3 or TRBV12-4 and TRBJ1-2, with a possible D match to TRBD1 (5 bases). The CDR3 contains 14 residues. V dropped 2 bases and J dropped 4 bases, with 11 bases sitting between them. The CDR3 loop is CASSLQVGGYGYTF. CDR3 DNA: TGTGCCAGCAGTTTACAGGTGGGGGGCTATGGCTACACCTTC.

J is TRBJ2-7 and V is TRBV7-6, with D possibly matching TRBD1 (6 bases). CDR1 and CDR2 from the germline V gene are SGHVS and FNYEAQ. Trimming took 3 bases from V and 5 from J, leaving 11 bases between them. The CDR3 runs to 13 residues. CDR3 amino acids: CASSFRQGNEQYF. In DNA, the CDR3 is TGTGCCAGCAGCTTTAGGCAGGGGAACGAGCAGTACTTC.

This chain links TRBV27 with TRBJ1-5; weak D call: TRBD1 (5 bases). The V and J ends lost 3 bases and 4 bases respectively, with 13 bases between them. The CDR3 extends over 15 amino acids. Germline V lookup: CDR1 MNHEY, CDR2 SMNVEV (reference sequence). The CDR3 spells CASSFHAGMNQPQHF. CDR3 nucleotide sequence: TGTGCCAGCAGTTTTCATGCAGGGATGAATCAGCCCCAGCATTTT.

There are many counts of this clonotype. The V call is TRBV7-2, the J call TRBJ2-1, with a tentative D call TRBD1 (7 bases). Germline V gene lookup returns CDR1 SGHTA and CDR2 FQGNSA. The CDR3 is 13 residues long. Trimming took off 5 bases at V and 9 bases at J, with 14 bases between the two ends. The CDR3 region has the DNA TGTGCCAGCAGCCCGGACAGGCGGGGTGAGCAGTTCTTC. Amino acids: CASSPDRRGEQFF. The variable domain in full, completed from reference TRBV7-2 and TRBJ2-1, reads GAGVSQSPSNKVTEKGKDVELRCDPISGHTALYWYRQSLGQGLEFLIYFQGNSAPDKSGLPSDRFSAERTGGSVSTLTIQRTQQEDSAVYLCASSPDRRGEQFFGPGTRLTVL.

There are a few counts of this clonotype. The CDR3 is CASSIQTGGSGYTF. In nucleotides, the CDR3 is TGCGCCAGCAGCATCCAGACAGGGGGAAGCGGCTACACCTTC. V is TRBV5-1 and J is TRBJ1-2, with 9 bases aligning to TRBD1. CDR3 length: 14 amino acids. With V trimmed by 4 bases and J by 8 bases, 9 bases remained unmatched. CDR1 SGHRS and CDR2 YFSETQ come from the germline V gene.

This clonotype was recorded a few times. V usage is TRBV6-5 and J usage is TRBJ2-1; 10 positions match TRBD2. The CDR3 totals 15 residues. Germline V gives CDR1 MNHEY, CDR2 SVGAGI. Unmatched junction bases numbered 6, after V lost 6 bases and J lost 4 bases. The CDR3 sequence is CASSRTSGAYNEQFF. CDR3 sequence (DNA): TGTGCCAGCAGCCGCACTAGCGGGGCGTACAATGAGCAGTTCTTC.

This sequence joins TRBV3-1 and TRBJ2-2; D is unclear. The germline V gene has CDR1 LGHDT and CDR2 YNNKEL (reference sequence). Trimming left V 3 bases short and J 6 bases short, with 2 bases between. The CDR3 length is 11 residues. For the CDR3, the DNA is TGTGCCAGCAGCCAGTCCGGGGAGCTGTTTTTT. Translation: CASSQSGELFF.

This clonotype was counted ten times or more. V and J are TRBV15 and TRBJ2-5; possibly TRBD1 or TRBD2 for D (5 bases each). The germline CDR1 and CDR2 sequences are LNHNV and YYDKDF (reference sequence). There are 15 residues in the CDR3. Trimming took 1 base from V and 5 from J, leaving 14 bases between them. The CDR3 sequence is CATSRVAGWDETQYF. For the CDR3, the DNA is TGTGCCACCAGCAGAGTGGCGGGTTGGGACGAGACCCAGTACTTC.

This chain links TRBV9 with TRBJ2-3; D is undetermined. The CDR3 length is 16 residues. The V end lost 4 bases, the J end lost 2 bases, and 17 bases lay between the germline ends. The germline gives CDR1 SGDLS, CDR2 YYNGEE. In nucleotides, the CDR3 is TGTGCCAGCAGCCCCCATCTGGACCTCTCCACAGATACGCAGTATTTT. It encodes CASSPHLDLSTDTQYF.

This clonotype was seen a handful of times. This rearrangement joins TRBV6-5 to TRBJ1-2, with 7 bases that match TRBD1. Germline V gives CDR1 MNHEY, CDR2 SVGAGI. With V trimmed by 6 bases and J by 8 bases, 9 bases remained unmatched. The CDR3 extends over 13 amino acids. The CDR3 nucleotides read TGTGCCAGCAGCGACCGGGACAGCCCAGGCTACACCTTC. Amino acid sequence: CASSDRDSPGYTF.

Only a few counts were recorded for this clonotype. The chain employs TRBV7-8 and TRBJ2-7; 8 bases map to TRBD1. The V gene end was trimmed by 5 bases and the J gene end by 4 bases; junction bases not matched to a gene: 16. From germline, CDR1 is SGHVS and CDR2 FQNEAQ. This CDR3 has 17 residues. The CDR3 DNA reads as TGTGCCAGCAGCCCCTCTCGGGTTGGACAGGGTTCTTACGAGCAGTACTTC. It codes for CASSPSRVGQGSYEQYF.

The V call is TRBV10-2, the J call TRBJ2-2; 7 positions agree with TRBD2. CDR1 is WSHSY, CDR2 SAAADI, per germline. The CDR3 length is 15 residues. Trimming cost V 7 bases and J 4 bases; bases outside gene matches: 9. CDR3 region: CASISGLVGTGELFF. For the CDR3, the DNA is TGCGCCAGCATTTCCGGACTAGTCGGCACCGGGGAGCTGTTTTTT.